The subject of this entry is one T cell receptor (beta chain). The method was immunoSEQ multiplex PCR; TCRdb's version includes in-frame clones alone and lacks a portion of them. This sample has around 340,000 clones; 88% occur once, and the top ten carry 0.85% to 1.3%. J gave up 4 bases and V 2 bases, and 9 bases lay outside the gene matches. The CDR3 runs to 17 residues. In germline, CDR1 is MNHEY, CDR2 SMNVEV (reference sequence). Those enrolled, adults aged about 18 to 89 years, came from 20 to 25 US areas. Participants' reported clinical history set cohort assignment. These data are taken from a study of blood T cell repertoires in COVID-19. At the level of the study: Samples taken during acute and convalescent COVID-19 were collected in the United States, Italy and Spain. Sources were T cells, B-cell-depleted T cells, or PBMCs; the material itself was cDNA or gDNA.

The receptor was isolated from a woman younger than 45 who had been exposed to COVID-19. Sequencing was done on a sample of PBMCs or T cells enriched from blood (not recorded which). The rearrangement joins TRBV27 to TRBJ1-4; 8 nucleotides line up with TRBD1. As DNA, the CDR3 is TGTGCCAGCAGTTTAACCCCAGGGGGCGCGGATAATGAAAAACTGTTTTTT. Protein: CASSLTPGGADNEKLFF.